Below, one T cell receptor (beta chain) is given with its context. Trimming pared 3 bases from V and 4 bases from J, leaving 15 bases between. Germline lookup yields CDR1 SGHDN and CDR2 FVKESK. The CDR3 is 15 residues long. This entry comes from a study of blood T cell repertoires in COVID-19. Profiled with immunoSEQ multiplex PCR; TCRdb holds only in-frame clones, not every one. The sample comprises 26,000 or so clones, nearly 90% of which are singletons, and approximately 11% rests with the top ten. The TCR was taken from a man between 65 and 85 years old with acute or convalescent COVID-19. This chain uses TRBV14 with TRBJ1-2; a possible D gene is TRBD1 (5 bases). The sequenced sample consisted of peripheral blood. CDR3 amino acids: CASSQESTGTYGYTF. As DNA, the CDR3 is TGTGCCAGCAGCCAGGAGAGTACAGGCACCTATGGCTACACCTTC.